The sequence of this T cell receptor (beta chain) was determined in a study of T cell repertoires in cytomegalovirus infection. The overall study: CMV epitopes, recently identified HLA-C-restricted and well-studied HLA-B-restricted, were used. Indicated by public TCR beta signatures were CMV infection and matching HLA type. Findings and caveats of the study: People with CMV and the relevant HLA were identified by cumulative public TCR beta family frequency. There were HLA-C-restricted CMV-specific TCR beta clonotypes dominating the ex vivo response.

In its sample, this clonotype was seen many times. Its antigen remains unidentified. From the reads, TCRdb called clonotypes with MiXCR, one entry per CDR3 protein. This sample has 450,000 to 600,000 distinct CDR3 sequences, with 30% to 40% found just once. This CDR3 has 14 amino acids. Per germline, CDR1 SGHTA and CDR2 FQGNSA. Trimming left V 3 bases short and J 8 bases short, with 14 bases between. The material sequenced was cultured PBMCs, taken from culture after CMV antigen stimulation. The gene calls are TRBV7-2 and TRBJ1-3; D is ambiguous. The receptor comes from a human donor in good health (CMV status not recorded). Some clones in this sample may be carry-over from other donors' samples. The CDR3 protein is CASSFSKLADTIYF. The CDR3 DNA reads TGTGCCAGCAGCTTCAGTAAACTGGCCGACACCATATATTTT.